This T cell receptor (beta chain) was recovered during a study of blood T cell repertoires in COVID-19. About the research overall: Samples representing acute and convalescent COVID-19 were sourced from the United States, Italy and Spain. The cDNA or gDNA used as material had been derived from T cells, B-cell-depleted T cells, or PBMCs.

Original processing methods: Counts of nucleated cells, estimated from reference gene primer amplification, were obtained. Sequenced by immunoSEQ multiplex PCR; TCRdb stores in-frame clones only, minus some. The DNA was the basis for D and trimming; V, J and clone size are from that table. Among about 200,000 clones listed, approximately 84% were seen once. Trimming cost V 11 bases and J 0 bases, with 16 bases left between them. Germline CDR1 MNHNY, CDR2 SVGAGI (reference sequence). The CDR3 has 14 residues. This clonotype was obtained from a woman in her 70s with active or convalescent COVID-19. Sequencing was performed on peripheral blood. The chain uses TRBV6-6 and TRBJ1-1; maybe TRBD1 (6 bases). The CDR3 DNA reads TGTGCCGCCCTTCCGGGGGGCATGAACACTGAAGCTTTCTTT. Translated: CAALPGGMNTEAFF.